Sequencing of this T cell receptor (beta chain) was carried out in a study of blood T cells in healthy people across ages (dated by TCRdb to 2015 to 2017). For the wider study: Template switching captured roughly one uniquely barcoded TCR beta cDNA molecule per two T cells in model experiments. The study measured age-related changes in TCR beta repertoire diversity using deep sequencing normalized with unique cDNA molecular identifiers. Two additional independent replicas of 1 million unique cDNA reads from the same blood draw were analyzed for two donors (one aged 18 to 30 and one aged 80 or older). Donors were grouped into four age groups: young (average 16 years), middle-aged (39), aged (over 55) and long-lived (about 82). The study at large found these results: Observed TCR beta diversity per million T cells fell roughly linearly with age, and a significant reduction was already apparent by age about 43. Total diversity estimates from one million sequenced T cells were considered lower bounds and underestimates. Compared with the aged group, the long-lived group had more naive CD4+ T cells, fewer expanded clones and increased TCR diversity, a pattern suggesting age selection. A strong correlation was found between observed TCR beta diversity and the percentage of naive T cells measured by flow cytometry. Conclusive comparison of naive and antigen-experienced compartments was prevented by the profiling of bulk unsorted PBMCs. Donor CMV infection status was unknown, potentially confounding age-related changes in expanded clonotypes.

Systemically healthy Caucasian individuals from Russia, 35 to 40 in total and aged about 6 to 95 years, were included as donors. Approximately 9.7 milliliters of peripheral blood were drawn from each donor into EDTA-treated Vacutainer tubes. PBMCs were isolated by Ficoll-Paque density-gradient centrifugation, with at least 7 million obtained per sample. Trizol reagent was used to extract total RNA from PBMCs, with at least 6 micrograms per sample. For every donor, an aliquot of PBMCs went through flow cytometry to measure the percentages of naive CD45RAhigh/CD27high T cells. The sample holds a few counts of this clonotype. There is no known antigen for this receptor. Per-base qualities were not stored, and no clone one base away is much larger. The germline V gene specifies SGHVS as CDR1 and FQNEAQ as CDR2. The CDR3, from cysteine to phenylalanine, totals 13 residues. The read is trimmed to its CDR3 DNA, 39 bases read in frame from base 1. The trim is 5 bases for V and 6 bases for J, with a gap of 13 bases between the germline ends.

Library preparation used 5' RACE. Sequencing relied on an Illumina HiSeq 2500. A second roughly 6 to 11 cycle PCR used a sample-barcoded 5' primer and a J-beta primer mix. Each TCR beta cDNA molecule received a unique molecular identifier from a template-switch 5' adaptor carrying 12 random nucleotides. Each sample yielded at least 2.5 million CDR3-containing paired-end reads. First-strand cDNA was synthesized from all RNA with the Mint cDNA synthesis kit, primed by a TRBC-specific oligonucleotide. Following uracil-DNA glycosylase treatment, a first 18-cycle PCR with universal primers M1SS and BC2_uni_R was performed on all cDNA. The authors' pipeline ran thus. For normalization, 1 million high-quality reads were randomly selected from each sample, with every read carrying a distinct molecular identifier. Instead of being binned into consensus sequences, reads that shared molecular identifiers were thrown out. MiTCR, set to a Q25 quality threshold and the strictest error-elimination algorithm, was used for CDR3 identification, clonotype clustering and error correction. A nonparametric unseen species model with Euler transformation was used to estimate a lower bound on total TCR beta diversity. TCRdb itself trimmed the public reads at Q25 with fastp, ran MiXCR and retained productive beta chains. CDR3 protein duplicates are merged, each entry listing the most common genes and DNA. TCRdb, rather than the study authors, made the V and J calls. The sample table records hundreds of thousands of distinct CDR3 sequences; 20% to 25% of these occur just once. Jointly, the top ten make up 9.4% of the sample.

These data also featured in a second study, about T cells of mothers and their children. According to the second study: Nine systemically healthy Caucasian individuals, comprising three mothers and their six children, were included as donors. cDNA synthesis consumed the entire amount of extracted RNA, loaded at roughly 1.5 ug RNA in each 15 ul reaction. In the second PCR, the M1S primer introduced both the sample barcodes and 2-4 random nucleotides. Over 8.5 million TCR beta CDR3 reads came from each mother, compared with a few million reads from each child. TCR recombination output is similarly shaped by thymic selection in related and unrelated pairs, with a minor effect exerted by inherited differences. Related mother-child pairs always showed normalized repertoire overlap that was slightly higher than in unrelated mother-child pairs, though the difference was never significant. With a sensitivity of 90 to 100 clones per million clonotypes, no persistent microchimeric T cell clones were detected. Deep NGS was used in the study to compare the TCR beta repertoires of mothers and children and to look for features that separate related mother-child pairs from unrelated individuals. The mean age was about 37 +/- 4 years for the mothers and around 10 +/- 4 years for the children. After adapter ligation with NEBNext reagents, the libraries were sequenced on Illumina HiSeq 2000 with 100+100 nt paired-end reads. To prevent cross-contamination, the mother and child libraries were prepared one month apart and sequenced in separate runs. Each donor had between about 500,000 and 2,300,000 distinct TCR beta clonotypes identified. Naive TCR beta clonotypes were estimated from low-frequency clonotypes matched to each donor's FACS-determined naive share, without sorting.

Material: blood. This receptor chain uses TRBV7-8 and TRBJ1-1, with the D gene call left open. The origin of this receptor is a boy aged 5-17 years in good health. CDR3 loop: CASSPRMGAEAFF. The sequenced DNA: TGTGCCAGCAGCCCTAGGATGGGAGCTGAAGCTTTCTTT.